The 28 T cell receptor beta chains reported below all come from one sample, sequenced in a study of cytotoxic CD8 clonotypes in ibrutinib-treated CLL. Assay: immunoSEQ multiplex PCR; the TCRdb copy retains only in-frame clones and omits some. Among approximately 190,000 clones listed, 79% were seen once. The sample consisted of PBMCs, taken after 12 months of ibrutinib treatment. These receptors were obtained from a human donor with chronic lymphocytic leukemia.

This clone was found a few times. V and J are TRBV18 and TRBJ1-4; tentatively, D is TRBD1 (6 bases). V was shortened by 4 bases and J by 6 bases, with 9 bases between the two germline ends. The CDR3 has 13 amino acids. CDR1 KGHSH and CDR2 LQKENI come from the germline V gene. CDR3 in DNA: TGTGCCAGCTCACTCAGGGGCGATGAAAAACTGTTTTTT. The encoded protein is CASSLRGDEKLFF.

In DNA, the CDR3 is TGCGCCAGCAGAACGACTAGCGGGAGACGGACCGGGGAGCTGTTTTTT. Its protein product is CASRTTSGRRTGELFF. The chain uses TRBV5-1 and TRBJ2-2; 12 nucleotides match TRBD2. Germline-derived CDR1 and CDR2 are SGHRS and YFSETQ. Trimming removed 5 bases from V and 5 bases from J; junction bases left unmatched: 7. The CDR3 runs 16 residues.

The chain uses TRBV6-6 and TRBJ1-5; D unresolved. This CDR3 has 14 residues. Germline assignment: CDR1 MNHNY and CDR2 SVGAGI (reference sequence). The V gene lost 4 bases and the J gene lost 6 bases, with 13 bases spanning the gap. The CDR3, as DNA: TGTGCCAGCAGTTCCGTAATTAGAGGTCAGCCCCAGCATTTT. Translating it yields CASSSVIRGQPQHF.

This chain connects TRBV30 to TRBJ2-7; TRBD1 is a possible D gene (6 bases). V was clipped by 0 bases and J by 6 bases, with 12 bases between them. The CDR3 extends over 13 amino acids. Germline V gene data show CDR1 as GTSNPN and CDR2 as SVGIG (reference sequence). CDR3 DNA: TGTGCCTGGAGTGTAGAAACAGGGAGCGAGCAGTACTTC. Protein: CAWSVETGSEQYF.

This chain uses TRBV10-3 with TRBJ1-1; D is unclear. The V gene lost 1 base and the J gene lost 7 bases, with 7 bases spanning the gap. Germline V gene lookup returns CDR1 ENHRY and CDR2 SYGVKD. The CDR3 runs to 12 residues. Here the CDR3 DNA reads TGTGCCATCAGTGAGTACGAGATTGAAGCTTTCTTT. Protein sequence: CAISEYEIEAFF.

The rearrangement links TRBV30 to TRBJ1-2; perhaps TRBD1 as D (6 bases). V lost 0 bases to trimming and J lost 8 bases, with 16 bases between them. Germline V gene data show CDR1 as GTSNPN and CDR2 as SVGIG (reference sequence). This CDR3 spans 14 amino acids. CDR3 protein: CAWSVLMGAGGYTF. As DNA, the CDR3 is TGTGCCTGGAGTGTACTGATGGGGGCCGGGGGCTACACCTTC.

The chain is built from TRBV9 and TRBJ2-3; D call uncertain. The V and J ends lost 5 bases and 0 bases respectively, with 7 bases between them. The CDR3 covers 13 residues. CDR1 SGDLS and CDR2 YYNGEE come from the germline V gene. CDR3 loop: CASRGPSTDTQYF. The DNA for the CDR3 is TGTGCCAGCAGAGGGCCGAGCACAGATACGCAGTATTTT.

This clone was seen a few times. The chain joins TRBV5-1 to TRBJ2-1; no reliable D call. From germline, CDR1 is SGHRS and CDR2 YFSETQ. V lost 5 bases, J lost 12 bases, and 15 bases lay in between. The CDR3 totals 12 residues. CDR3 amino acids: CASSLGTSPQFF. Written as DNA, the CDR3 is TGCGCCAGCAGTCTGGGAACCTCCCCGCAGTTCTTC.

The chain recombines TRBV11-2 with TRBJ2-1; 10 bases match TRBD2. The CDR3 is 15 residues long. Germline CDR1 is SGHAT and CDR2 is FQNNGV. V gave up 5 bases and J gave up 8 bases; unmatched junction bases: 9. The CDR3 sequence: CASSPQAGGPHEQFF. The CDR3 DNA is TGTGCCAGCAGCCCTCAAGCGGGGGGGCCCCATGAGCAGTTCTTC.

The chain links TRBV7-9 to TRBJ2-1; unclear D gene. V lost 5 bases and J 0 bases, leaving 8 bases between the germline ends. The germline V gene encodes CDR1 SEHNR and CDR2 FQNEAQ (reference sequence). The CDR3 runs to 14 residues. CDR3 protein: CASSGTSSYNEQFF. CDR3 DNA sequence: TGTGCCAGCAGCGGTACGAGCTCCTACAATGAGCAGTTCTTC.

This clone was seen more than once but under ten times. This sequence joins TRBV10-3 and TRBJ2-5; 7 bases align to TRBD1. Germline CDR1 reads ENHRY; CDR2 reads SYGVKD. The CDR3 covers 14 residues. J lost 2 bases, V lost 4 bases, and 4 bases had no gene match. CDR3 region: CAISGGQTQETQYF. Written as DNA, the CDR3 is TGTGCCATCAGTGGGGGACAGACACAAGAGACCCAGTACTTC.

V and J are TRBV4-1 and TRBJ2-1; TRBD2 matches at 10 bases. The CDR3 consists of 15 residues. Per germline, CDR1 MGHRA and CDR2 YSYEKL. With V trimmed by 8 bases and J by 1 base, 5 bases remained unmatched. Written as DNA, the CDR3 is TGCGCCAGCGGCGGACTAGCGGAATCCTACAATGAGCAGTTCTTC. Its translation is CASGGLAESYNEQFF.

The V call is TRBV10-1, the J call TRBJ2-7, with 8 bases lining up with TRBD1. The length of the CDR3 is 14 residues. V was pared by 8 bases and J by 5 bases, with 11 bases of the junction left unmatched. CDR1 and CDR2 (germline): WNHNN, SYGVQD (reference sequence). CDR3 nucleotide sequence: TGCGCCAGCGGTTCGGACAGGGCCTTCGACGAGCAGTACTTC. Protein product: CASGSDRAFDEQYF.

The genes are TRBV6-5 and TRBJ2-1; no firm D call. The CDR3 has 11 residues. V lost 2 bases and J lost 10, with 6 bases in between. CDR1 is MNHEY, CDR2 SVGAGI, per germline. This chain's CDR3 is CASSYVGEQFF. CDR3 coding DNA: TGTGCCAGCAGTTACGTAGGGGAGCAGTTCTTC.

The CDR3 sequence is CSVLLLTGELFF. Here the CDR3 DNA reads TGCAGCGTGTTACTCCTGACCGGGGAGCTGTTTTTT. The V gene is TRBV29-1, the J gene TRBJ2-2; D is ambiguous. The CDR3 sequence is 12 residues long. Trimming shortened V by 6 bases and J by 5 bases, and 10 bases separated the two germline ends. Germline assignment: CDR1 SQVTM and CDR2 ANQGSEA.

The rearrangement links TRBV28 to TRBJ2-1, with 7 bases fitting TRBD2. Germline CDR1 and CDR2: MDHEN and SYDVKM. Unmatched junction bases numbered 9, after V lost 5 bases and J lost 11 bases. The CDR3 loop spans 13 amino acids. CDR3 amino acids: CASSGGGPPKQFF. The DNA of the CDR3 is TGTGCCAGCAGTGGGGGAGGGCCTCCGAAGCAGTTCTTC.

This chain uses TRBV27 with TRBJ2-7; D may be TRBD2 (6 bases). CDR3 length: 14 amino acids. V was cut by 10 bases and J by 1 base, with 17 bases left in between. CDR1 and CDR2 from the germline V gene are MNHEY and SMNVEV (reference sequence). This CDR3 reads CATHTAGISYEQYF. For the CDR3, the DNA is TGTGCCACTCACACGGCGGGGATTTCCTACGAGCAGTACTTC.

The V call is TRBV2, the J call TRBJ1-5; tentative D call: TRBD1 (6 bases). V shed 8 bases and J shed 4 bases, with 15 bases lying between them. Germline loops: CDR1 SNHLY, CDR2 FYNNEI. The CDR3 extends over 14 amino acids. The CDR3 region is CASQPKRGNQPQHF. CDR3 bases: TGTGCCAGCCAACCAAAGAGGGGGAATCAGCCCCAGCATTTT.

The chain combines TRBV2 with TRBJ1-1; tentative D call: TRBD1 (6 bases). From germline, CDR1 is SNHLY and CDR2 FYNNEI. The CDR3 totals 13 residues. Trimming stripped 5 bases from V and 3 bases from J, with 10 bases between. The CDR3 reads CASSRGGDTEAFF. In DNA, the CDR3 is TGTGCCAGCAGTCGAGGGGGTGACACTGAAGCTTTCTTT.

V gene TRBV6-6 combines with J gene TRBJ1-1; possible D gene TRBD1, 5 bases. This CDR3 has 14 residues. CDR1 is MNHNY and CDR2 is SVGAGI in the germline V gene (reference sequence). V lost 7 bases, J lost 1 base, and 13 bases lay in between. The CDR3 DNA reads TGTGCCAGCACCTTGGGACGGGGGAACACTGAAGCTTTCTTT. Residues: CASTLGRGNTEAFF.

The chain couples TRBV5-4 to TRBJ2-7; D unclear. V gave up 0 bases and J gave up 1 base, with 14 bases separating them. CDR3 length: 16 amino acids. Germline V CDR1 and CDR2: SGHNT, YYREEE (reference sequence). The CDR3 sequence: CASSLAAGLNSYEQYF. Written as DNA, the CDR3 is TGTGCCAGCAGCTTGGCGGCAGGCTTGAATTCCTACGAGCAGTACTTC.

The gene calls are TRBV4-1 and TRBJ2-7, with D hard to call. V lost 0 bases, J lost 5 bases, and 14 bases lay in between. Looked up from germline, CDR1 is MGHRA and CDR2 is YSYEKL. This CDR3 comprises 15 residues. The CDR3, as DNA: TGCGCCAGCAGCCAAGAGGGGTTTCCCCGGGACGAGCAGTACTTC. It yields the protein CASSQEGFPRDEQYF.

V gene TRBV6-5 combines with J gene TRBJ2-3; weak D call: TRBD2 (5 bases). The CDR3 totals 14 residues. V shed 0 bases and J shed 5 bases, with 9 bases lying between them. CDR1 is MNHEY, CDR2 SVGAGI, per germline. The CDR3 coding sequence is TGTGCCAGCAGTTACTCGGTGGGAGTAGATACGCAGTATTTT. Protein sequence: CASSYSVGVDTQYF.

The gene calls are TRBV7-6 and TRBJ2-7; possibly TRBD2 for D (6 bases). With 5 bases removed from V and 4 bases from J, the gap between germline ends came to 21 bases. Germline V gene data show CDR1 as SGHVS and CDR2 as FNYEAQ. The length of the CDR3 is 16 residues. CDR3 sequence reads: CASSLQEGSGAYEQYF. The CDR3 bases are TGTGCCAGCAGCCTCCAGGAGGGTAGCGGAGCTTACGAGCAGTACTTC.

The rearrangement links TRBV29-1 to TRBJ1-1; D is perhaps TRBD1 (6 bases). CDR1 and CDR2 from the germline V gene are SQVTM and ANQGSEA. The ends were cut back, 6 bases at V and 4 bases at J, with 15 bases in the middle. CDR3 length: 13 residues. CDR3 sequence reads: CSVWGGASTEAFF. The CDR3 DNA reads as TGCAGCGTCTGGGGGGGGGCGAGCACTGAAGCTTTCTTT.

The J gene is TRBJ2-1, the V gene TRBV19; 10 nucleotides agree with TRBD2. The CDR3 runs 15 residues. V was pared by 4 bases and J by 6 bases, with 6 bases of the junction left unmatched. Germline-derived CDR1 and CDR2 are LNHDA and SQIVND (reference sequence). The CDR3 DNA is TGTGCCAGTAGTACCGTAGCGGGAGGTCCCAATGAGCAGTTCTTC. Amino acids: CASSTVAGGPNEQFF.

J is TRBJ1-2 and V is TRBV10-1; no definite D call. Germline CDR1 WNHNN, CDR2 SYGVQD (reference sequence). This CDR3 has 12 amino acids. V lost 7 bases and J 1 base, leaving 7 bases between the germline ends. CDR3 in amino acids: CASKTNNYGYTF. CDR3 nucleotides: TGCGCCAGCAAAACCAATAACTATGGCTACACCTTC.

This clone showed up just once. The chain is built from TRBV18 and TRBJ2-3, with D possibly matching TRBD2 (6 bases). V was cut by 1 base and J by 0 bases, with 14 bases left in between. CDR3 length: 17 amino acids. CDR1 and CDR2 (germline): KGHSH, LQKENI. Here the CDR3 DNA reads TGTGCCAGCTCACCACGACCGGGGGACCTTAGCACAGATACGCAGTATTTT. Amino acids: CASSPRPGDLSTDTQYF. Looking up the rest from reference TRBV18 and TRBJ2-3 gives the full variable domain: NAGVMQNPRHLVRRRGQEARLRCSPMKGHSHVYWYRQLPEEGLKFMVYLQKENIIDESGMPKERFSAEFPKEGPSILRIQQVVRGDSAAYFCASSPRPGDLSTDTQYFGPGTRLTVL.